The T cell receptor (beta chain) described here comes from a study of patients and donors after allogeneic stem cell transplantation. TCRdb reprocessed the RT-PCR reads with MiXCR, giving one entry per CDR3 protein. In the table there are about 87,000 distinct CDR3 sequences, 4% to 5% of which are singletons. There are 13 residues in the CDR3. The J segment lost 6 bases and the V segment lost 6 bases, leaving 4 bases of the junction unmatched. Germline CDR1 DFQATT, CDR2 SNEGSKA (reference sequence). In this sample, this clonotype turned up many times. Sequenced sample: blood, either unsorted or a sorted T cell fraction (not recorded which). The clonotype originates from a human donor who was either an allogeneic HSCT recipient or a stem cell or donor lymphocyte infusion donor (not recorded which). It is not recorded whose cells these are; they may come from a transplant donor. This sequence joins TRBV20-1 and TRBJ1-6, with 8 bases fitting TRBD1. This CDR3 reads CSAQGQVNSPLHF. In DNA, the CDR3 is TGCAGTGCCCAGGGACAGGTTAATTCACCCCTCCACTTT.